The next 5 T cell receptor beta chains were all read from a single sample in a study of beta chain features in type 1 diabetes. Notes on the study in general: The study found moderately but significantly shorter TCRB CDR3s in all four CD4+ subsets of Type 1 diabetes patients.

TCRB transcripts that were expressed got sequenced, as all of the isolated RNA had been reverse transcribed. TCRdb's table, derived via immunoSEQ multiplex PCR, lists solely in-frame clones and lacks some. The table shows 500,000 to 850,000 clones, with 11% to 15% occurring only once. Antigen specificity for these receptors is unknown. Source material: naive CD4+ T cells from blood. These TCRs come from a man aged 18 to 30 with type 1 diabetes.

This clone was counted between two and nine times. Within the sample, other DNA sequences also encode this same CDR3. The rearrangement joins TRBV11-2 to TRBJ1-1; D gene unclear. The CDR3 covers 13 residues. CDR1 and CDR2 from the germline V gene are SGHAT and FQNNGV. Trimming removed 1 base at V and 4 bases at J, with 7 bases between. The CDR3 sequence is CASSLGLATEAFF. DNA for the CDR3: TGTGCCAGCAGCTTAGGGTTGGCCACTGAAGCTTTCTTT.

Ten or more counts support this clone. The J gene is TRBJ1-3, the V gene TRBV21-1; the table calls TRBD1, which could not be checked here. TRBV21-1 is classified as a pseudogene. This CDR3 comprises 18 residues. The CDR3 reads CASVSGTEPTGTGDTIYF. The CDR3 nucleotides are TGTGCCAGCGTGTCCGGGACAGAGCCAACCGGTACGGGAGACACCATATATTTT.

This clone was seen a single time. The rearrangement links TRBV7-2 to TRBJ2-1; no clear D gene. V shed 4 bases and J shed 4 bases, with 14 bases lying between them. Germline-derived CDR1 and CDR2 are SGHTA and FQGNSA. CDR3 length: 15 amino acids. This CDR3 reads CASSSPGVGYNEQFF. In DNA form, the CDR3 reads TGTGCCAGCAGCTCCCCAGGCGTCGGGTACAATGAGCAGTTCTTC.

This sequence joins TRBV11-2 and TRBJ1-1; D perhaps matches TRBD1 (5 bases). The ends were cut back, 5 bases at V and 7 bases at J, with 14 bases in the middle. The CDR3 is 13 amino acids. Germline-derived CDR1 and CDR2 are SGHAT and FQNNGV. In nucleotides, the CDR3 is TGTGCCAGCAGCCAAACCGGGGGGATTGAAGCTTTCTTT. This codes for CASSQTGGIEAFF. The full variable domain, with the rest looked up from reference TRBV11-2 and TRBJ1-1, is EAGVAQSPRYKIIEKRQSVAFWCNPISGHATLYWYQQILGQGPKLLIQFQNNGVVDDSQLPKDRFSAERLKGVDSTLKIQPAKLEDSAVYLCASSQTGGIEAFFGQGTRLTVV.

There are a few counts of this clone. The chain joins TRBV7-2 to TRBJ1-3; D is unresolved. The CDR3 has 15 residues. Germline loops: CDR1 SGHTA, CDR2 FQGNSA. V was clipped by 4 bases and J by 0 bases, with 10 bases between them. The CDR3 nucleotides are TGTGCCAGCAGCTCGGACGGATACTCTGGAAACACCATATATTTT. Amino acid sequence: CASSSDGYSGNTIYF.